Listed below are T cell receptor beta chains from one sample, sequenced in a study of T cell changes during pregnancy in multiple sclerosis. Profiling relied on immunoSEQ multiplex PCR, and the TCRdb table lists in-frame clones only, not all of them. The sample has over 50,000 clones, 93% seen once. The sequenced sample was peripheral blood, obtained in the second trimester of pregnancy. Source of these receptors: a female donor with multiple sclerosis, enrolled in a pregnancy study. The CDR3 runs from the conserved cysteine through the conserved F or W. D genes are given only for firm matches. For some rows the clone size is stated as once, few or many, or as a class when expanded; others skip it.

clone_size,j_call,v_call,d_call,cdr3_nt,cdr3_aa
once,TRBJ1-1,TRBV4-1,TRBD1,TGCGCCAGCAGCCATACAGGGGGGAGCACTGAAGCTTTCTTT,CASSHTGGSTEAFF
NA,TRBJ2-7,TRBV19,NA,TGTGCCAGTAGTATCTACGGCTACGAGCAGTACTTC,CASSIYGYEQYF
NA,TRBJ2-7,TRBV5-4,TRBD2,TGTGCCAGCAGCGGGGGGACTAGCGGGAACACCTACGAGCAGTACTTC,CASSGGTSGNTYEQYF
NA,TRBJ1-5,TRBV7-9,NA,TGTGCCAGCAGCCCACTCGGGGTTCTGGGCAATCAGCCCCAGCATTTT,CASSPLGVLGNQPQHF
NA,TRBJ1-3,TRBV19,NA,TGTGCCTCAACGCGCGGAGGCTCTGGAAACACCATATATTTT,CASTRGGSGNTIYF
NA,TRBJ1-2,TRBV10-3,NA,TGTGCCATCAGTGAGTCCCAGGGGCCCTCCTATGGCTACACCTTC,CAISESQGPSYGYTF
NA,TRBJ2-1,TRBV4-3,TRBD2,TGCGCCAGCAGCCCTACCAGGTCTAGCGGGATTAGTGAGCAGTTCTTC,CASSPTRSSGISEQFF
once,TRBJ1-4,TRBV28,TRBD1,TGTGCCAGCAGACTGGACAGGGACAATGAAAAACTGTTTTTT,CASRLDRDNEKLFF
NA,TRBJ2-1,TRBV27,NA,TGTGCCAGCAGCCCTGGCAGGTCAAATGAGCAGTTCTTC,CASSPGRSNEQFF
NA,TRBJ2-2,TRBV19,NA,TGTGCCAGTAGTATACGGGGCGGGGAGCTGTTTTTT,CASSIRGGELFF
NA,TRBJ2-7,TRBV28,NA,TGTGCCAGCAGTTCGGCGGAATTATCCTACGAGCAGTACTTC,CASSSAELSYEQYF
NA,TRBJ2-7,TRBV13,TRBD2,TGTGCCAGCAGCCCCCGAGGAAGCGGGAGGGCCTACGAGCAGTACTTC,CASSPRGSGRAYEQYF
NA,TRBJ2-7,TRBV5-1,NA,TGCGCCAGCAGCACCGACAGGACCTACTACGAGCAGTACTTC,CASSTDRTYYEQYF
NA,TRBJ2-7,TRBV4-1,NA,TGCGCCAGCAGCCAAACCTCCCTCCAGGCTGAGCAGTACTTC,CASSQTSLQAEQYF
NA,TRBJ2-1,TRBV7-4,TRBD2,TGTGCCAGCAGCTTATTGCGTTTTCCGGTAGCGGGAGGGCCGGGGAATGAGCAGTTCTTC,CASSLLRFPVAGGPGNEQFF
NA,TRBJ2-7,TRBV27,TRBD2,TGTGCCAGCAGCTATACCGGGACTAGCGCCAACGAGCAGTACTTC,CASSYTGTSANEQYF
once,TRBJ2-3,TRBV6-5,TRBD2,TGTGCCAGCAGGGGGGCGGGAGGAAAGGCAGATACGCAGTATTTT,CASRGAGGKADTQYF